This is a list of T cell receptor beta chains from one sample in a study of T-cell memory formation after mild COVID-19. Via MiXCR, TCRdb re-called the 5' RACE reads, giving one row per CDR3 protein. Counted here are roughly 350,000 distinct CDR3 sequences, roughly 21% occurring once; the ten biggest clones make up under 15%. The specimen was PBMCs or a T cell subset sorted from them (not recorded which). The receptors derive from an adult woman who had mild COVID-19 (a few samples of this study predate the infection). Cell type and time point are not known. Each CDR3 is given with its conserved first and last residue. The D gene is left open where the match is weak. Not all rows give a size; the values are once, few, many and, for expanded clones, a class.

V: TRBV24-1
size: .
J: TRBJ1-1
D: TRBD1
DNA: TGTGCCACCAGTGATCCCACAGGGGGCGCGGAGACTGAAGCTTTCTTT
CDR3: CATSDPTGGAETEAFF

V: TRBV29-1
size: .
J: TRBJ2-3
D: .
DNA: TGCAGCGTTAACCCGGCCGGAAGCACAGATACGCAGTATTTT
CDR3: CSVNPAGSTDTQYF

V: TRBV29-1
size: few
J: TRBJ1-2
D: TRBD1
DNA: TGCAGCGTTGAAGTGATCCCGGGACAGGGGAAAGCGTGGGGCTACACCTTC
CDR3: CSVEVIPGQGKAWGYTF

V: TRBV11-2
size: .
J: TRBJ1-1
D: .
DNA: TGTGCCAGCATCCAGCTTAGGCGGGGCACTGAAGCTTTCTTT
CDR3: CASIQLRRGTEAFF

V: TRBV4-1
size: .
J: TRBJ2-2
D: .
DNA: TGCGCCAGCAGCCATCCTATTATCCAGGGCGGGGGGGAGCTGTTTTTT
CDR3: CASSHPIIQGGGELFF

V: TRBV7-8
size: .
J: TRBJ2-1
D: .
DNA: TGTGCCAGCAGTACTATCGGGCCGTACAATGAGCAGTTCTTC
CDR3: CASSTIGPYNEQFF

V: TRBV7-8
size: .
J: TRBJ1-1
D: .
DNA: TGTGCCAGCAGCTTCTGGGGTGTTGGCACTGAAGCTTTCTTT
CDR3: CASSFWGVGTEAFF

V: TRBV9
size: .
J: TRBJ1-2
D: .
DNA: TGTGCCAGCAGCGTAGGAGGGGCCCGGAGCGGGAGTAACTATGGCTACACCTTC
CDR3: CASSVGGARSGSNYGYTF

V: TRBV20-1
size: few
J: TRBJ2-1
D: TRBD1
DNA: TGCAGTGCTTGGAGCTTGAGAGGGGGCTCAAACTACAATGAGCAGTTCTTC
CDR3: CSAWSLRGGSNYNEQFF

V: TRBV5-5
size: .
J: TRBJ2-7
D: .
DNA: TGTGCCAGCAGCGAATACCAACAGGGTTACGAGCAGTACTTC
CDR3: CASSEYQQGYEQYF

V: TRBV7-9
size: .
J: TRBJ1-1
D: .
DNA: TGTGCCAGCAGCTTAACAGATTGGGGCACTGAAGCTTTCTTT
CDR3: CASSLTDWGTEAFF

V: TRBV7-2
size: .
J: TRBJ2-1
D: TRBD1
DNA: TGTGCCAGCAGCTCCTACCGGGACAGGGGAAACAATGAGCAGTTCTTC
CDR3: CASSSYRDRGNNEQFF

V: TRBV20-1
size: few
J: TRBJ2-1
D: .
DNA: TGCAGTGCTAATCACAGGATATACAATGAGCAGTTCTTC
CDR3: CSANHRIYNEQFF

V: TRBV20-1
size: .
J: TRBJ2-1
D: .
DNA: TGCAGTGCTAGAGATCTGGGCGTTGAGCAGTTCTTC
CDR3: CSARDLGVEQFF

V: TRBV6-2/TRBV6-3
size: .
J: TRBJ1-5
D: TRBD1
DNA: TGTGCCAGCAGACCAACAGGGGTGAGCAATCAGCCCCAGCATTTT
CDR3: CASRPTGVSNQPQHF

V: TRBV20-1
size: .
J: TRBJ2-1
D: TRBD2
DNA: TGCAGTGCTACCCTGACTAGCGGGGGGCACAATGAGCAGTTCTTC
CDR3: CSATLTSGGHNEQFF

V: TRBV7-2
size: .
J: TRBJ1-1
D: .
DNA: TGTGCCAGCAGCTTAACGACAGCGAACACTGAAGCTTTCTTT
CDR3: CASSLTTANTEAFF

V: TRBV19
size: .
J: TRBJ2-1
D: TRBD2
DNA: TGTGCCAGTAGCTCTAGCGGGTGGTCCTACAATGAGCAGTTCTTC
CDR3: CASSSSGWSYNEQFF

V: TRBV5-1
size: few
J: TRBJ2-1
D: .
DNA: TGCGCCAGCAGCTTGCAAGGCAGGGGTGCTCGAGTCGGGGACAATGAGCAGTTCTTC
CDR3: CASSLQGRGARVGDNEQFF

V: TRBV7-9
size: .
J: TRBJ2-1
D: .
DNA: TGTGCCAGCAGCTTAGTGGGGCCAGGGGCCTGGTACAATGAGCAGTTCTTC
CDR3: CASSLVGPGAWYNEQFF

V: TRBV20-1
size: many
J: TRBJ2-6
D: .
DNA: TGCAGTGGTAGGGGCTCAGGGGCCAACGTCCTGACTTTC
CDR3: CSGRGSGANVLTF

V: TRBV20-1
size: .
J: TRBJ2-3
D: .
DNA: TGCAGTGCTAGACCCGGCGGCCAGGATACGCAGTATTTT
CDR3: CSARPGGQDTQYF

V: TRBV7-9
size: .
J: TRBJ2-3
D: TRBD1
DNA: TGTGCCGCCAAATCAGGGGGTATCACAGATACGCAGTATTTT
CDR3: CAAKSGGITDTQYF

V: TRBV18
size: .
J: TRBJ2-7
D: .
DNA: TGTGCCAGCTCACTCCAGGGGACGTCTACCAAGCAGTACTTC
CDR3: CASSLQGTSTKQYF

V: TRBV7-9
size: few
J: TRBJ2-7
D: .
DNA: TGTGCCAGCAGCTCCCTCGGGGCCCACGAGCAGTACTTC
CDR3: CASSSLGAHEQYF

V: TRBV2
size: .
J: TRBJ2-1
D: .
DNA: TGTTCGGCAGGCTCCTACAATGAGCAGTTATTC
CDR3: CSAGSYNEQLF

V: TRBV9
size: few
J: TRBJ2-5
D: .
DNA: TGTGCCAGCAGCGTTAGGGTTGGGATCCAAGAGACCCAGTACTTC
CDR3: CASSVRVGIQETQYF

V: TRBV12-3/TRBV12-4
size: .
J: TRBJ2-1
D: TRBD2
DNA: TGTGCCAGCAGTTTACAACTAGCGGGAGTAGGGGAGCAGTTCTTC
CDR3: CASSLQLAGVGEQFF

V: TRBV5-1
size: few
J: TRBJ2-7
D: TRBD1
DNA: TGCGCCAGCAGTACCGATCCGGGACAGTCCTACGAGCAGTACTTC
CDR3: CASSTDPGQSYEQYF

V: TRBV29-1
size: .
J: TRBJ1-2
D: .
DNA: TGCAGCGTTGAGGGGGCTTCGGGGGCTGGCTACACCTTC
CDR3: CSVEGASGAGYTF

V: TRBV7-6
size: many
J: TRBJ2-1
D: .
DNA: TGTGCCAGCAGCTTTAATGCCTACGGACAAACTGAGCAGTTCTTC
CDR3: CASSFNAYGQTEQFF

V: TRBV6-6
size: few
J: TRBJ1-1
D: .
DNA: TGTGCCAGCAGTTACCCGTCCGCTGAAGCTTTCTTT
CDR3: CASSYPSAEAFF

V: TRBV11-2
size: few
J: TRBJ2-4
D: .
DNA: TGTGCCAGCAGCTTAGATTTTCGAGGGATTAGGTACATTCAGTACTTC
CDR3: CASSLDFRGIRYIQYF

V: TRBV12-3/TRBV12-4
size: .
J: TRBJ2-1
D: TRBD1
DNA: TGTGCCAGCAGTTTAATGGGACAGGCCGGCTCATCCCAGTTCTTC
CDR3: CASSLMGQAGSSQFF